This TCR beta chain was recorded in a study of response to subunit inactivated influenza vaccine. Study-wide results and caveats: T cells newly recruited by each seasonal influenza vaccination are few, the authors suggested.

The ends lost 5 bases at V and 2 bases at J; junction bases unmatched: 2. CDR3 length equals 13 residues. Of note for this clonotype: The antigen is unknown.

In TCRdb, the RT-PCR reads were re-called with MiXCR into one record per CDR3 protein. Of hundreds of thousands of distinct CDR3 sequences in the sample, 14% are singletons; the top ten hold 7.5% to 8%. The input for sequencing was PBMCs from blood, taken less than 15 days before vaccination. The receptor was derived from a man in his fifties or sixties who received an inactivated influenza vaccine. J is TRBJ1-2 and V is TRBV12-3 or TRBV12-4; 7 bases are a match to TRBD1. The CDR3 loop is CASSTGQNYGYTF. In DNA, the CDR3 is TGTGCCAGCAGTACGGGACAGAACTATGGCTACACCTTC.